This T cell receptor (beta chain) comes out of a study of CD8+ T cells in alopecia areata. In the study overall: Female C3H/HeJ mice aged roughly 7-10 weeks received skin from spontaneously alopecic C3H/HeJ graft donors aged about 6-13 months.

This clone was detected a few times. Mouse names are used for the genes. The DNA ends 4 residues before the CDR3 does, and the rest of the CDR3 is filled in from the germline J gene. This CDR3 is also generated by other DNA sequences in the sample. Extraction of RNA preceded its reverse transcription into cDNA, which served as the sequencing template. Sequencing used immunoSEQ multiplex PCR; TCRdb keeps in-frame clones, though not all of them. This repertoire lists 270,000 or so clones without singletons; 1.2% sits in the top ten. This CDR3 is 14 amino acids long. Germline values: CDR1 NSHNY, CDR2 SYGAGN. V was clipped by 2 bases and J by 1 base; unmatched bases: 0. The sorting of pooled cutaneous lymph node cells relied on CD4, CD8alpha, NKG2D, NKG2ACE and other markers.

The clonotype comes from a C3H/HeJ mouse with alopecia areata. Mouse MHC haplotype: H2-k. The rearrangement uses TRBV13-1 and TRBJ2-4, with TRBD2 matching over 8 bases. The sequenced material came from CD4+ T cells sorted from a lymph node. The covered CDR3 bases are TGTGCCAGCAGTGAGACTGGGGGTCAAAAC. The encoded protein is CASSETGGQN. In full, the CDR3 is CASSETGGQNTLYF.